This entry lists 16 T cell receptor beta chains sequenced from one sample in a study of long-term antiretroviral therapy in people with HIV. Sequencing used immunoSEQ v3.0 at survey level. Profiled with immunoSEQ multiplex PCR; TCRdb holds only in-frame clones, not every one. This sample has 25,000 to 30,000 clones; roughly 73% occur once, and the top ten carry about a tenth. The sequenced sample was unsorted PBMCs, obtained 1.5 years before starting antiretroviral therapy. The receptors derive from a man between 18 and 29 years old with HIV.

This rearrangement joins TRBV5-6 to TRBJ2-1; TRBD1 matches at 7 bases. V lost 6 bases to trimming and J lost 4 bases; unmatched junction nucleotides: 10. Germline lookup yields CDR1 SGHDT and CDR2 YYEEEE. This CDR3 comprises 15 residues. The CDR3 sequence is CASIQGARGYNEQFF. The CDR3 DNA reads TGTGCCAGCATTCAAGGGGCCAGGGGGTACAATGAGCAGTTCTTC.

The V and J genes are TRBV27 and TRBJ1-5, with unresolved D. Germline CDR1 MNHEY, CDR2 SMNVEV (reference sequence). Trimming left V 5 bases short and J 7 bases short, with 15 bases between. This CDR3 is built from 14 residues. The CDR3 is CASSPLPAGQPQHF. DNA for the CDR3: TGTGCCAGCAGTCCCCTGCCGGCGGGGCAGCCCCAGCATTTT.

The chain couples TRBV19 to TRBJ2-7, with 9 bases fitting TRBD2. The CDR3 loop spans 17 amino acids. Per germline, CDR1 LNHDA and CDR2 SQIVND (reference sequence). The J segment lost 2 bases and the V segment lost 3 bases, leaving 11 bases of the junction unmatched. This chain's CDR3 is CASSIGVAGGATYEQYF. DNA for the CDR3: TGTGCCAGTAGTATCGGCGTCGCGGGAGGGGCCACCTACGAGCAGTACTTC.

This chain connects TRBV27 to TRBJ1-5; 7 bases are shared with TRBD1. Per the germline V gene, CDR1 is MNHEY and CDR2 is SMNVEV (reference sequence). CDR3 length equals 16 residues. The trim removed 4 bases at V and 7 bases at J, leaving 13 bases unmatched. The CDR3 DNA reads TGTGCCAGCAGTTCCTCTATTGACAGGGCGCTGCAGCCCCAGCATTTT. It translates to CASSSSIDRALQPQHF.

The rearrangement joins TRBV10-3 to TRBJ1-5; D is unresolved. Germline CDR1 and CDR2: ENHRY and SYGVKD. V was cut by 3 bases and J by 6 bases, with 12 bases left in between. The CDR3 has 14 residues. The CDR3 protein is CAISDTAPVQPQHF. DNA for the CDR3: TGTGCCATCAGTGATACCGCCCCCGTTCAGCCCCAGCATTTT.

This clone was found a few times. The rearrangement links TRBV29-1 to TRBJ1-1; tentatively, D is TRBD1 (5 bases). Between the trimmed V and J ends, which lost 1 base and 8 bases, there was a span of 20 bases. Per the germline V gene, CDR1 is SQVTM and CDR2 is ANQGSEA. This CDR3 has 15 amino acids. CDR3 sequence: CSVEARVAMGTEAFF. The CDR3 region has the DNA TGCAGCGTTGAAGCCAGGGTAGCGATGGGAACAGAAGCTTTCTTT.

The table lists this clone with a count of one. The rearrangement joins TRBV5-6 to TRBJ2-5; D perhaps matches TRBD2 (6 bases). The CDR3 totals 13 residues. Germline values: CDR1 SGHDT, CDR2 YYEEEE. Trimming shortened V by 0 bases and J by 7 bases, and 10 bases separated the two germline ends. CDR3 loop: CASSLDRRGTQYF. The DNA for the CDR3 is TGTGCCAGCAGCTTGGATCGGAGGGGGACCCAGTACTTC. Full variable domain (missing parts from reference TRBV5-6 and TRBJ2-5): DAGVTQSPTHLIKTRGQQVTLRCSPKSGHDTVSWYQQALGQGPQFIFQYYEEEERQRGNFPDRFSGHQFPNYSSELNVNALLLGDSALYLCASSLDRRGTQYFGPGTRLLVL.

The chain couples TRBV7-2 to TRBJ1-1, with D tentatively TRBD1 (6 bases). V was trimmed by 2 bases and J by 3 bases, leaving 16 bases between them. Per the germline V gene, CDR1 is SGHTA and CDR2 is FQGNSA. This CDR3 comprises 16 residues. CDR3 sequence reads: CASSLISWGLDTEAFF. The CDR3 DNA is TGTGCCAGCAGCTTAATCTCCTGGGGGCTCGACACTGAAGCTTTCTTT.

V gene TRBV4-1 combines with J gene TRBJ2-2, with 8 nucleotides matching TRBD1. This CDR3 has 16 amino acids. Germline V lookup: CDR1 MGHRA, CDR2 YSYEKL. The V segment lost 4 bases and the J segment 3 bases; nucleotides outside the gene matches: 7. CDR3 DNA sequence: TGCGCCAGCAGCCCCGGGACAGGAGAATACACCGGGGAGCTGTTTTTT. Translated: CASSPGTGEYTGELFF.

This clone has only a few counts. The chain has TRBV21-1 and TRBJ1-6. TRBV21-1 is a pseudogene locus. The length of the CDR3 is 17 residues. CDR3 loop: CASSFPCPLGRDSPLHF. The CDR3 DNA is TGTGCCAGCAGCTTCCCCTGCCCACTAGGGAGGGATTCACCCCTCCACTTT.

This chain connects TRBV18 to TRBJ2-1, with 8 bases aligning to TRBD2. V trimming: 5 bases; J trimming: 7 bases; junction bases outside the gene matches: 16. Looked up from germline, CDR1 is KGHSH and CDR2 is LQKENI. The CDR3 loop spans 17 amino acids. The CDR3 DNA reads TGTGCCAGCTCATCCGGGTCGACTAGCGCTCCGTTGAATGAGCAGTTCTTC. The encoded protein is CASSSGSTSAPLNEQFF.

The chain is built from TRBV9 and TRBJ2-7, with 7 bases lining up with TRBD2. The junction had 21 bases not matched to a gene; V was cut back by 10 bases and J by 2 bases. This CDR3 spans 17 amino acids. CDR1 and CDR2 (germline): SGDLS, YYNGEE. DNA for the CDR3: TGTGCCCCCACCTCGGGGGGAACGAGTTGGGCGGCCTACGAGCAGTACTTC. Its translation is CAPTSGGTSWAAYEQYF.

The chain recombines TRBV7-9 with TRBJ1-2; D is undetermined. There are 15 residues in the CDR3. Trimming pared 5 bases from V and 4 bases from J, leaving 17 bases between. The germline V gene has CDR1 SEHNR and CDR2 FQNEAQ (reference sequence). CDR3 residues: CASSPGRYQAYGYTF. CDR3 sequence (DNA): TGTGCCAGCAGCCCCGGCCGTTACCAGGCCTATGGCTACACCTTC.

This clone turned up a few times. The J gene is TRBJ2-7, the V gene TRBV2; D is unclear. Germline CDR1 is SNHLY and CDR2 is FYNNEI. CDR3 length equals 11 residues. Trimming took 0 bases from V and 6 from J, leaving 3 bases between them. The CDR3, as DNA: TGTGCCAGCAGTGAAGCACCCGAGCAGTACTTC. Translated: CASSEAPEQYF.

The chain joins TRBV7-8 to TRBJ1-6; D may be TRBD1 (5 bases). CDR1 and CDR2 from the germline V gene are SGHVS and FQNEAQ. The ends were cut back, 8 bases at V and 7 bases at J, with 15 bases in the middle. The CDR3 runs 14 residues. The CDR3 sequence: CASAPGPRNSPLHF. CDR3 nucleotide sequence: TGTGCCAGCGCCCCGGGACCGCGAAATTCACCCCTCCACTTT.

The chain combines TRBV6-1 with TRBJ2-2; D remains unclear. The CDR3 contains 13 residues. V lost 7 bases and J lost 5, with 11 bases in between. Germline V gene sequence: CDR1 MNHNS, CDR2 SASEGT. The DNA for the CDR3 is TGTGCCAGCACCGGTGGGTTAACCGGGGAGCTGTTTTTT. Its translation: CASTGGLTGELFF.